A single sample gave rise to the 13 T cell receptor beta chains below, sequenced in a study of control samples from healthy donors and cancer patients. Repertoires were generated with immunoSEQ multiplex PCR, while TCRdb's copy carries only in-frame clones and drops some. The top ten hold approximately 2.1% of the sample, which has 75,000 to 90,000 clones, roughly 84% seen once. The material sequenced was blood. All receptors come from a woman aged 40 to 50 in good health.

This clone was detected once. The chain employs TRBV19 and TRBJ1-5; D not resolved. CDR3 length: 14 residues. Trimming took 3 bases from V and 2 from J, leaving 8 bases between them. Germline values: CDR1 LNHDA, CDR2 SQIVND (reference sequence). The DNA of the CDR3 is TGTGCCAGTAGTATTTCGAGTGGCAATCAGCCCCAGCATTTT. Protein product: CASSISSGNQPQHF.

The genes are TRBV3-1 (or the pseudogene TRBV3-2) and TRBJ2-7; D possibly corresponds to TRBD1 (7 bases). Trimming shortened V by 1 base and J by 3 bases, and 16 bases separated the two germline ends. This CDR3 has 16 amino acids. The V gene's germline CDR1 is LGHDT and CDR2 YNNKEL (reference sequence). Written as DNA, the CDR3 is TGTGCCAGCAGCCAAGTGGGCGCAGGGGGGTACTACGAGCAGTACTTC. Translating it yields CASSQVGAGGYYEQYF.

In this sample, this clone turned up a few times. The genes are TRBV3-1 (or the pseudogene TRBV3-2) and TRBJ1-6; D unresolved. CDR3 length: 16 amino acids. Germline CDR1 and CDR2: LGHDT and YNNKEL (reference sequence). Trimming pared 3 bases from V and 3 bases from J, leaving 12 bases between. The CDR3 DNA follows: TGTGCCAGCAGCCACAAGCACGGGGTCTATAATTCACCCCTCCACTTT. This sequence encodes CASSHKHGVYNSPLHF.

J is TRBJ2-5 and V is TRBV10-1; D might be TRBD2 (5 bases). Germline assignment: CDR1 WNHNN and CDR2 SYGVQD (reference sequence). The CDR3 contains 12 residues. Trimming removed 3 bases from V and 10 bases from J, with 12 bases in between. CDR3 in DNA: TGCGCCAGCAGTGATGGTCCAGAGGGCCAGTACTTC. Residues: CASSDGPEGQYF.

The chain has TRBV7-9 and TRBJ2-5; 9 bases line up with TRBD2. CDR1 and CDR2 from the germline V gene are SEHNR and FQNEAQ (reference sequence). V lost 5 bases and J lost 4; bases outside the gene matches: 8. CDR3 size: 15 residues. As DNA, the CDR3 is TGTGCCAGCAGCCTTAGCGGGGGCCCAGGAGAGACCCAGTACTTC. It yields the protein CASSLSGGPGETQYF.

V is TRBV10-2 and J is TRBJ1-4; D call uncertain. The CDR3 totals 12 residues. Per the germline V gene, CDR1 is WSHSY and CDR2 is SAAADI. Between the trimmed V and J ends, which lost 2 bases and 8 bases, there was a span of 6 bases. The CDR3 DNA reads TGCGCCAGCAGTGAGAGGGTCGAAAAACTGTTTTTT. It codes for CASSERVEKLFF.

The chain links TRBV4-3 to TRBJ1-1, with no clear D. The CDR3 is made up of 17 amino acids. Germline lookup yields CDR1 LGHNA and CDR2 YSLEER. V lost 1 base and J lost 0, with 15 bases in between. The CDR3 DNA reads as TGCGCCAGCAGCCAAGGTTTATTTGGGCCCATGAACACTGAAGCTTTCTTT. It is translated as CASSQGLFGPMNTEAFF.

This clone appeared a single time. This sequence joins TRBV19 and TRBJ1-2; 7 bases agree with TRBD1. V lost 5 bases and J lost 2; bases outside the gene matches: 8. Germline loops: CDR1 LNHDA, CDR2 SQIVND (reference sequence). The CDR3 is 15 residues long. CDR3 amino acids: CASSGGDSFNYGYTF. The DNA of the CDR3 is TGTGCCAGTAGTGGGGGGGACAGTTTCAACTATGGCTACACCTTC.

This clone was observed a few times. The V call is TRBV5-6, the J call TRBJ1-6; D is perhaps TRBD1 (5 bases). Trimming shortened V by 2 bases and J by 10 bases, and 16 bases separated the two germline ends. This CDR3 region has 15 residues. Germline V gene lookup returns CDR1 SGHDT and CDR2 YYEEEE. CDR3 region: CASSLGGVESSPLHF. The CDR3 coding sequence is TGTGCCAGCAGCTTAGGAGGGGTGGAATCCTCACCCCTCCACTTT.

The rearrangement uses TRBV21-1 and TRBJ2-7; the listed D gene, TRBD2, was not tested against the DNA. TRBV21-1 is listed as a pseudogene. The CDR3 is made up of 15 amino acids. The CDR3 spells CASSKRRGAPYEQYF. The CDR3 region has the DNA TGTGCCAGCAGCAAACGACGAGGAGCCCCTTACGAGCAGTACTTC.

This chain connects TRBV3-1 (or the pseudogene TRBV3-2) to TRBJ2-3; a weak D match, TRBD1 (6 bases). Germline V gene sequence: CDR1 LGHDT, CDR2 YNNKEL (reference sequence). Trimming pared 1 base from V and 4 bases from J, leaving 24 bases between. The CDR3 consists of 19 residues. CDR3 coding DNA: TGTGCCAGCAGCCAAGGAGGGAGTTGGACCGGGACAATATCAGATACGCAGTATTTT. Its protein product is CASSQGGSWTGTISDTQYF.

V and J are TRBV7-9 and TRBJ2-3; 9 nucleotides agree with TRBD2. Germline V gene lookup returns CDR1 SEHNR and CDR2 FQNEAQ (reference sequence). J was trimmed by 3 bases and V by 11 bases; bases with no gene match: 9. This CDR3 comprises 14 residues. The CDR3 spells CAWDVSGGTDTQYF. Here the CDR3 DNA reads TGTGCCTGGGATGTTAGCGGGGGAACAGATACGCAGTATTTT.

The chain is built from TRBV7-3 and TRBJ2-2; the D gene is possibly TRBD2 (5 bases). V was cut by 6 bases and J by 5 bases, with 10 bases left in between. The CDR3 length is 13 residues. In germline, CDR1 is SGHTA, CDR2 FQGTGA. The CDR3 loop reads CASRQRGTGELFF. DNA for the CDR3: TGTGCCAGCAGACAAAGAGGGACCGGGGAGCTGTTTTTT. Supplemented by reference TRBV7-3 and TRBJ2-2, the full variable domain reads GAGVSQTPSNKVTEKGKYVELRCDPISGHTALYWYRQSLGQGPEFLIYFQGTGAADDSGLPNDRFFAVRPEGSVSTLKIQRTERGDSAVYLCASRQRGTGELFFGEGSRLTVL.